The T cell receptor (beta chain) described here comes from a study of cytomegalovirus exposure and HLA in healthy donors. General study findings and limits: Later analysis indicated greater clonal expansion among HLA-associated TCR beta chains than among equally common other chains. V- and J-gene trimming in TCR beta was tied to a missense DCLRE1C variant by an analysis performed later.

In the case of this clone: Antigen unknown.

There are 12 residues in the CDR3. Germline V gives CDR1 MNHEY, CDR2 SVGAGI. With 6 bases removed from V and 6 bases from J, the gap between germline ends came to 9 bases. The PCR used 60 Vbeta and 13 Jbeta primers. Sequenced by immunoSEQ multiplex PCR; TCRdb stores in-frame clones only, minus some. The profile shows about 170,000 clones, 55% to 65% of them singletons. The TCR comes from a man between 35 and 55 years old in good health and CMV-seronegative. Source material: PBMCs. The chain recombines TRBV6-5 with TRBJ2-1; no definite D call. CDR3 protein: CASSEFGNEQFF. CDR3 sequence (DNA): TGTGCCAGCAGCGAGTTCGGCAATGAGCAGTTCTTC.